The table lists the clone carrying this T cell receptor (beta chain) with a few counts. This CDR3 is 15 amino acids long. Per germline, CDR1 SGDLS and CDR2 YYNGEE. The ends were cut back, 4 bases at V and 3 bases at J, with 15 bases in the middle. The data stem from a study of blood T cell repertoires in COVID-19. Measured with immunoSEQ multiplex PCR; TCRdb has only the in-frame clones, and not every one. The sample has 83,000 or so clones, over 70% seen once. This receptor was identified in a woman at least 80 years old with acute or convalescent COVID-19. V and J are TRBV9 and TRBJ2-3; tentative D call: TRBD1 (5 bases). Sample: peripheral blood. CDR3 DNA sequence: TGTGCCAGCAGCCCCCGGTTAGCAGGGACAGATACGCAGTATTTT. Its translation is CASSPRLAGTDTQYF.